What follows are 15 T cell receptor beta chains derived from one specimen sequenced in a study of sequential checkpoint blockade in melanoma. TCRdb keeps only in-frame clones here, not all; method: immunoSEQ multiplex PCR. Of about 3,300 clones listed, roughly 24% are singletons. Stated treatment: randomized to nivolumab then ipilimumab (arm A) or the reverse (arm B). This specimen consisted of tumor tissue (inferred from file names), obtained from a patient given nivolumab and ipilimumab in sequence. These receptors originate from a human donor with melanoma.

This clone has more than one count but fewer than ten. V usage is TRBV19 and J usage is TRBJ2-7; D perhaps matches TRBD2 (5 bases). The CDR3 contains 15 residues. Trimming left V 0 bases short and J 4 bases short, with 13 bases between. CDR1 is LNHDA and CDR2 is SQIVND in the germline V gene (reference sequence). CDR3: CASSIDHSGWYEQYF. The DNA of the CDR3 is TGTGCCAGTAGTATAGACCACAGCGGCTGGTACGAGCAGTACTTC. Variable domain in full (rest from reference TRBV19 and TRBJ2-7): DGGITQSPKYLFRKEGQNVTLSCEQNLNHDAMYWYRQDPGQGLRLIYYSQIVNDFQKGDIAEGYSVSREKKESFPLTVTSAQKNPTAFYLCASSIDHSGWYEQYFGPGTRLTVT.

This CDR3 is CASTKTLAGGQSTQYF. In DNA, the CDR3 is TGTGCCAGTACCAAGACACTAGCGGGGGGGCAGAGTACGCAGTATTTT. The rearrangement joins TRBV19 to TRBJ2-3, with 13 bases matching TRBD2. This CDR3 spans 16 amino acids. Germline V gene data show CDR1 as LNHDA and CDR2 as SQIVND (reference sequence). Trimming at V came to 7 bases and at J to 8 bases, leaving 12 bases not matched to a gene.

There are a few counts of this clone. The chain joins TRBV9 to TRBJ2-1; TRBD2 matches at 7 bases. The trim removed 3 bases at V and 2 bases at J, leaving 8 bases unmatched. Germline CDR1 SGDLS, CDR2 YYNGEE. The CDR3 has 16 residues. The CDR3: CASSASRGLTYNEQFF. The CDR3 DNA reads TGTGCCAGCAGCGCCTCTAGGGGACTAACCTACAATGAGCAGTTCTTC.

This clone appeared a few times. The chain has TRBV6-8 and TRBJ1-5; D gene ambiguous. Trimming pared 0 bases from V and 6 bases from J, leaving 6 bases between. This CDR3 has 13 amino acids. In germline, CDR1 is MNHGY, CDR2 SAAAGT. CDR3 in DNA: TGTGCCAGCAGTTACTCGGAGGCTCAGCCCCAGCATTTT. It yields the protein CASSYSEAQPQHF.

Here the CDR3 reads CASSTGLAGASGQFF. In DNA, the CDR3 is TGTGCCAGTAGTACGGGACTAGCGGGTGCTTCGGGGCAGTTCTTC. The gene calls are TRBV19 and TRBJ2-1; TRBD2 matches at 12 bases. This CDR3 contains 15 residues. The V gene end was trimmed by 4 bases and the J gene end by 12 bases; junction bases not matched to a gene: 10. Looked up from germline, CDR1 is LNHDA and CDR2 is SQIVND (reference sequence). The full variable domain, in which reference TRBV19 and TRBJ2-1 provide the parts outside the CDR3, is DGGITQSPKYLFRKEGQNVTLSCEQNLNHDAMYWYRQDPGQGLRLIYYSQIVNDFQKGDIAEGYSVSREKKESFPLTVTSAQKNPTAFYLCASSTGLAGASGQFFGPGTRLTVL.

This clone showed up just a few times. The CDR3 loop reads CAWSPTRPIAQQYF. The CDR3 region has the DNA TGTGCCTGGAGCCCGACAAGGCCTATAGCTCAGCAGTACTTC. This rearrangement joins TRBV30 to TRBJ2-7; D is unclear. Germline V gene data show CDR1 as GTSNPN and CDR2 as SVGIG (reference sequence). CDR3 length equals 14 residues. V lost 3 bases and J lost 8, with 20 bases in between.

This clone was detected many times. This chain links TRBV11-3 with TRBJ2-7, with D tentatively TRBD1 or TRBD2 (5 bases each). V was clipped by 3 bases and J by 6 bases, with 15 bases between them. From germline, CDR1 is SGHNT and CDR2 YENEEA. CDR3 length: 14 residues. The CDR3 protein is CASSFGTVLGEQYF. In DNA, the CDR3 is TGTGCCAGCAGCTTCGGGACGGTCCTCGGCGAGCAGTACTTC.

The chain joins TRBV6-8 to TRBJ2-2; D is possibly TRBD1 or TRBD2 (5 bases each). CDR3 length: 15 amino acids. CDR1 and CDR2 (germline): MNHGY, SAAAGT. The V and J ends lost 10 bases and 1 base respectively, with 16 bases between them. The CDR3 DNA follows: TGTGCCATCAGCCCCTCGGGGCAGAACACCGGGGAGCTGTTTTTT. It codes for CAISPSGQNTGELFF.

The CDR3 spells CASGGFKNTEAFF. The CDR3 nucleotides are TGTGCCTCCGGCGGGTTCAAGAACACTGAAGCTTTCTTT. V usage is TRBV30 and J usage is TRBJ1-1; D gene unclear. The CDR3 is 13 residues long. Germline CDR1 is GTSNPN and CDR2 is SVGIG (reference sequence). V shed 7 bases and J shed 1 base, with 13 bases lying between them.

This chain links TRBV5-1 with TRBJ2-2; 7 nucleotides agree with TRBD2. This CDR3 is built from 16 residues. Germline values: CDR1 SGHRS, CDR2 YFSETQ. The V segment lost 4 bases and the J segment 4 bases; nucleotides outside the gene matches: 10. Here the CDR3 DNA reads TGCGCCAGCAGCGGTAGCGGCGGGGGAAGCACCGGGGAGCTGTTTTTT. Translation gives CASSGSGGGSTGELFF.

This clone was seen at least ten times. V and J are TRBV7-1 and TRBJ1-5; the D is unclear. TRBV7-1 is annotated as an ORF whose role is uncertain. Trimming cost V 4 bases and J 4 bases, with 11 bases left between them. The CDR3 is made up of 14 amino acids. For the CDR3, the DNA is TGTGCCAGCAGCTTATCTGGGGAGAATCAGCCCCAGCATTTT. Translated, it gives CASSLSGENQPQHF.

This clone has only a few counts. This CDR3 is CAISESARGPQHF. CDR3 coding DNA: TGTGCCATCAGTGAGTCGGCCCGGGGGCCCCAGCATTTT. This chain uses TRBV10-3 with TRBJ1-5; no reliable D call. CDR1 and CDR2 from the germline V gene are ENHRY and SYGVKD. CDR3 length: 13 amino acids. Trimming took off 0 bases at V and 9 bases at J, with 9 bases between the two ends.

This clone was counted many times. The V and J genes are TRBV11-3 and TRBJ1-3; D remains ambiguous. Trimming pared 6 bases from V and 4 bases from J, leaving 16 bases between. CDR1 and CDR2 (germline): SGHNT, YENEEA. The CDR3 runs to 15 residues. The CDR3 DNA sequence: TGTGCCAGCAGACCCCCCTTTCGTATCGGAAACACCATATATTTT. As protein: CASRPPFRIGNTIYF. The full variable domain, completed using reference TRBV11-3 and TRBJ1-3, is EAGVVQSPRYKIIEKKQPVAFWCNPISGHNTLYWYLQNLGQGPELLIRYENEEAVDDSQLPKDRFSAERLKGVDSTLKIQPAELGDSAVYLCASRPPFRIGNTIYFGEGSWLTVV.

CDR3 amino acids: CASSSNPNPGLAGVHREETQYF. CDR3 nucleotide sequence: TGTGCCAGCAGCTCGAACCCTAACCCGGGACTAGCGGGGGTTCATAGAGAGGAGACCCAGTACTTC. V usage is TRBV9 and J usage is TRBJ2-5; 14 nucleotides match TRBD2. The J segment lost 5 bases and the V segment lost 4 bases, leaving 25 bases of the junction unmatched. This CDR3 spans 22 amino acids. The germline V gene encodes CDR1 SGDLS and CDR2 YYNGEE.

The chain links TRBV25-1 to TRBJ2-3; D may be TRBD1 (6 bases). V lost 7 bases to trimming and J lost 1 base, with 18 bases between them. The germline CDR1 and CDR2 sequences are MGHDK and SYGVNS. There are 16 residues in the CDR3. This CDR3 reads CASTRSQAGGTDTQYF. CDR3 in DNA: TGTGCCAGCACCCGTTCTCAGGCAGGGGGCACAGATACGCAGTATTTT.